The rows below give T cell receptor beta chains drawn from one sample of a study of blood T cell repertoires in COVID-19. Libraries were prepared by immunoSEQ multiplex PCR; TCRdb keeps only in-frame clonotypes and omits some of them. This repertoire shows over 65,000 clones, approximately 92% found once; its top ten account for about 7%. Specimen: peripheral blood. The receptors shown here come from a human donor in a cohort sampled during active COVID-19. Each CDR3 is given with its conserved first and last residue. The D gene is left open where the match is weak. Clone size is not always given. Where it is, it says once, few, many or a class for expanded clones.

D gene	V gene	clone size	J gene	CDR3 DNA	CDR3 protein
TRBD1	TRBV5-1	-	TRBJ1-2	TGCGCCAGCAGCTCTCCTCAGGGGGCCTCGAGTGGCTACACCTTC	CASSSPQGASSGYTF
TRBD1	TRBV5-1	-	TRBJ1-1	TGCGCCAGCAGCCTCAAAACAGGGGGCACTGAAGCTTTCTTT	CASSLKTGGTEAFF
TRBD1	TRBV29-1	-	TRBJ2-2	TGCAGCGTTGAAGGGGGGACAGGGAACACCGGGGAGCTGTTTTTT	CSVEGGTGNTGELFF
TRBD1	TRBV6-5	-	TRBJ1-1	TGTACCAGCAGTTACCGCCGGACAGGGGACACTGAAGCTTTCTTT	CTSSYRRTGDTEAFF
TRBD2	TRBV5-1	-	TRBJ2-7	TGCGCCAGCAGCTTGAAAACTAGCGGGGTCCCAGACGAGCAGTACTTC	CASSLKTSGVPDEQYF
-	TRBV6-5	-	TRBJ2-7	TGTGCCAGCAGCTGGACCGGACACGCAGCCTACGAGCAGTACTTC	CASSWTGHAAYEQYF
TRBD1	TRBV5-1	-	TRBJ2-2	TGCGCCAGCAGCTTGGCCTCGGGGACAGGAGGTAACACCGGGGAGCTGTTTTTT	CASSLASGTGGNTGELFF
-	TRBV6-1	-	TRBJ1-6	TGTGCCAGCAGTGAAGCCCAGGGCGTTAATTCACCCCTCCACTTT	CASSEAQGVNSPLHF
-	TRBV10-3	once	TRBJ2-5	TGTGCCACTGCCTCAGGGGTAGGAGAGACCCAGTACTTC	CATASGVGETQYF
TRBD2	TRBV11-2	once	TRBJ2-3	TGTGCCAGCAGCTTAGATCCCAGCGGGGGGGCCTCAGATACGCAGTATTTT	CASSLDPSGGASDTQYF
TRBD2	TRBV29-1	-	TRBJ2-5	TGCAGCGCCGGACTAGCGCCGTCCCAAGAGACCCAGTACTTC	CSAGLAPSQETQYF
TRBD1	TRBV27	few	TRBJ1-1	TGTGCCAGCAGCTGGACAGGGGATTACACTGAAGCTTTCTTT	CASSWTGDYTEAFF
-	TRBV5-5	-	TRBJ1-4	TGTGCCAGTAACATCGCGGGTTCGGCTAATGAAAAACTGTTTTTT	CASNIAGSANEKLFF
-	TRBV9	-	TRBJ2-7	TGTGCCAGCAGCGTGCGAGGGACACCAACCTACGAGCAGTACTTC	CASSVRGTPTYEQYF
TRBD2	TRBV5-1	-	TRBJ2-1	TGCGCCAGCAGCATCGGGACTAGCGGGGGGAGAGAGCAGTTCTTC	CASSIGTSGGREQFF
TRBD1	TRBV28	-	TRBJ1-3	TGTGCCAGCAGTCCATCAGGGGGCGGAAACACCATATATTTT	CASSPSGGGNTIYF
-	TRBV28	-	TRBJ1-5	TGTGCCAGCAGTTTGGCTGGACAGAAGAAGCCCCAGCATTTT	CASSLAGQKKPQHF
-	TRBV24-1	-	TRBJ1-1	TGTGCCACCAGTGAGGGAAACAGGGAGACTGAAGCTTTCTTT	CATSEGNRETEAFF
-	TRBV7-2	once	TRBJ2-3	TGTGCCAGCAGCTTACTCAGCGGAGGCACAGATACGCAGTATTTT	CASSLLSGGTDTQYF
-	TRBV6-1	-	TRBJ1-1	TGTGCCAGCAGTGAAGCGGGGGCAGGGAGTAACACTGAAGCTTTCTTT	CASSEAGAGSNTEAFF
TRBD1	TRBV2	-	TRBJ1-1	TGTGCCAGCAGGTTTGACAGGGGGCGCGAGGAAGCTTTCTTT	CASRFDRGREEAFF
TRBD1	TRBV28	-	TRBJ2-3	TGTGCCAGCAGTACGACAGGGAGAGGAACGCAGTATTTT	CASSTTGRGTQYF